This entry features one T cell receptor (beta chain) sequence. Antigen: not known. TCRdb's table, derived via immunoSEQ multiplex PCR, lists solely in-frame clones and lacks some. The data show about 120,000 clones, with around nine tenths seen just once and about 5.6% held by the top ten. CDR3 length: 16 amino acids. Per the germline V gene, CDR1 is SGDLS and CDR2 is YYNGEE. V was shortened by 4 bases and J by 3 bases, with 20 bases between the two germline ends. The data belong to a study of T cell responses to AZD1222 COVID-19 vaccine. Findings of the study overall: Just a handful of people given AZD1222 tested seropositive at baseline. Most donors were white British, females outnumbered males, and clonal diversity was possibly underestimated. Spike was spanned by vaccine-associated CD4 TCRs, with dominance at 160-218 and 743-854.

The specimen was peripheral blood, collected on day 0 of AZD1222 vaccination. The V and J genes are TRBV9 and TRBJ2-7, with a tentative D call TRBD2 (5 bases). The receptor was isolated from an adult in good health. This CDR3 reads CASSPSGGELGYEQYF. The CDR3 DNA reads TGTGCCAGCAGCCCCTCAGGTGGGGAGTTGGGCTACGAGCAGTACTTC.